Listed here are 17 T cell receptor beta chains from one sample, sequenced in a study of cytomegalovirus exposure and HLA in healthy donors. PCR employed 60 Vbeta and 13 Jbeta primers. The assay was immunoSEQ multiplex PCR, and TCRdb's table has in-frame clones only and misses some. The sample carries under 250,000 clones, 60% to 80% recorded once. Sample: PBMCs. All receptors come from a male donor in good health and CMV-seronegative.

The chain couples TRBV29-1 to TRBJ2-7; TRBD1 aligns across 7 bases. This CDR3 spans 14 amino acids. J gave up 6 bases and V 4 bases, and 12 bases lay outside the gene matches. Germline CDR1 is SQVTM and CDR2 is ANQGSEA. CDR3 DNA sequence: TGCAGCGTTGTCTCCTGGACAGGCGGCCGCGAGCAGTACTTC. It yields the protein CSVVSWTGGREQYF.

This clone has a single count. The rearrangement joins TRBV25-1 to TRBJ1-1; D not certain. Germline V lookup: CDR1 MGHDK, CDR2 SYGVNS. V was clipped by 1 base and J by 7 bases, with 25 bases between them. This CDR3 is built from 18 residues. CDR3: CASSEFPILLGSPHEAFF. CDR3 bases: TGTGCCAGCAGTGAATTCCCCATCTTGTTGGGCAGCCCCCATGAAGCTTTCTTT.

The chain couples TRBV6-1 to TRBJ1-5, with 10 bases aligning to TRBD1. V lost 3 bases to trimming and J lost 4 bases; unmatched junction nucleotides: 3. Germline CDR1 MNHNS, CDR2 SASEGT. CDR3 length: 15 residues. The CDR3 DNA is TGTGCCAGCAGTGAGTGGACAGGGGGGAATCAGCCCCAGCATTTT. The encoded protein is CASSEWTGGNQPQHF.

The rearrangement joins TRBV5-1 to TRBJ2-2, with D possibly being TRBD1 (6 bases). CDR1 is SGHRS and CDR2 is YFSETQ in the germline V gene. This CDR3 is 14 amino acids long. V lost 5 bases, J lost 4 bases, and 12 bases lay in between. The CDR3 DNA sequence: TGCGCCAGCAGTACCCAAGGGGGCACCGGGGAGCTGTTTTTT. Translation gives CASSTQGGTGELFF.

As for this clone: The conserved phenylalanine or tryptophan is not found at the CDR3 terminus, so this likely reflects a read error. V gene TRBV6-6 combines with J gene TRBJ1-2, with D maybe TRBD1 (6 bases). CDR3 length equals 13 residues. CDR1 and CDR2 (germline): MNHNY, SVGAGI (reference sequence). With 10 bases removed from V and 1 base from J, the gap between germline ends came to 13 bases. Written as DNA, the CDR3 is TGTGCCACCAACAGGGATCTTAACTATGGCTACACCCTC. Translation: CATNRDLNYGYTL.

CDR3 residues: CASSRIQRGQSETQYF. CDR3 DNA: TGTGCCAGCTCACGGATCCAGCGGGGCCAATCGGAGACCCAGTACTTC. This chain links TRBV18 with TRBJ2-5; 7 bases are shared with TRBD2. This CDR3 region has 16 residues. V lost 4 bases and J lost 5; bases outside the gene matches: 13. Germline loops: CDR1 KGHSH, CDR2 LQKENI.

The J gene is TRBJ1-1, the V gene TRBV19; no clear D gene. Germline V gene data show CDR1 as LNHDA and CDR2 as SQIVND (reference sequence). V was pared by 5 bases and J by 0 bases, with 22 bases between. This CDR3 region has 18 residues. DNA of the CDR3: TGTGCCAGTAGTCGAATTGAGGGTCGGCGCTGGATGAACACTGAAGCTTTCTTT. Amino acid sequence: CASSRIEGRRWMNTEAFF.

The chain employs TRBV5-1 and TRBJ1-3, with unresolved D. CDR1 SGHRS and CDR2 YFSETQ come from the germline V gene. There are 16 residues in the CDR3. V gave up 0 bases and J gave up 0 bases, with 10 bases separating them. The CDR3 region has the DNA TGCGCCAGCAGCTTGGCAGGAACGAACTCTGGAAACACCATATATTTT. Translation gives CASSLAGTNSGNTIYF. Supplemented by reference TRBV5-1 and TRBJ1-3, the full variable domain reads KAGVTQTPRYLIKTRGQQVTLSCSPISGHRSVSWYQQTPGQGLQFLFEYFSETQRNKGNFPGRFSGRQFSNSRSEMNVSTLELGDSALYLCASSLAGTNSGNTIYFGEGSWLTVV.

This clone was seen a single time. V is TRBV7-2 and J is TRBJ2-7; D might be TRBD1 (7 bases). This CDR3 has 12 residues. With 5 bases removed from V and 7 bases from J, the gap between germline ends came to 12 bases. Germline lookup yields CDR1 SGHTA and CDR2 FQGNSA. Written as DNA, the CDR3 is TGTGCCAGCAGCCGGGACAGCGGGGAGCAGTACTTC. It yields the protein CASSRDSGEQYF.

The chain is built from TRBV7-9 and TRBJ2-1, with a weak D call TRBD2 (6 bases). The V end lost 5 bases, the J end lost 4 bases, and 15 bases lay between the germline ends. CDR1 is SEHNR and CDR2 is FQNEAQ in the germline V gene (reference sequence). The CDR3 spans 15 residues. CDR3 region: CASSRREAVYNEQFF. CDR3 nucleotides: TGTGCCAGCAGCCGGAGGGAGGCCGTATACAATGAGCAGTTCTTC.

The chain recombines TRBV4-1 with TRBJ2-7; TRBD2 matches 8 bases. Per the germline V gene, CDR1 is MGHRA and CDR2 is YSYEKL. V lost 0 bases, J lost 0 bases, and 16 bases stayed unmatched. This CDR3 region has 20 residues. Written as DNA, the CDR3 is TGCGCCAGCAGCCAAGATACCACTAGCGGCCTCATAGTATACTCCTACGAGCAGTACTTC. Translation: CASSQDTTSGLIVYSYEQYF.

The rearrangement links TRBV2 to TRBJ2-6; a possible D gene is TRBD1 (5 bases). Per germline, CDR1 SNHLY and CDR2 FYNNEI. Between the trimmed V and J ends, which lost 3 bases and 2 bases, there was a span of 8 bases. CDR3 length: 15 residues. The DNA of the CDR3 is TGTGCCAGCAGTGATGTAGGGGCTGGGGCCAACGTCCTGACTTTC. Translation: CASSDVGAGANVLTF.

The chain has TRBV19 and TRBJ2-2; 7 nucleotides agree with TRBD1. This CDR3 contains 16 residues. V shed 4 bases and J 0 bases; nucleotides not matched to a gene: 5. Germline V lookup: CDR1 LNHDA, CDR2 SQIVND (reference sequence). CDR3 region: CASSTSGTANTGELFF. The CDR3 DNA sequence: TGTGCCAGTAGTACCTCCGGGACAGCGAACACCGGGGAGCTGTTTTTT.

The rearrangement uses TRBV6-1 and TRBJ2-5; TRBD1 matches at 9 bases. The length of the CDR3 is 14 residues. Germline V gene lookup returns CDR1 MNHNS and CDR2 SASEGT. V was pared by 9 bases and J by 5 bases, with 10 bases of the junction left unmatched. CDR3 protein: CASQNRGLLETQYF. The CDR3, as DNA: TGTGCCAGTCAAAACAGGGGGCTCCTGGAGACCCAGTACTTC.

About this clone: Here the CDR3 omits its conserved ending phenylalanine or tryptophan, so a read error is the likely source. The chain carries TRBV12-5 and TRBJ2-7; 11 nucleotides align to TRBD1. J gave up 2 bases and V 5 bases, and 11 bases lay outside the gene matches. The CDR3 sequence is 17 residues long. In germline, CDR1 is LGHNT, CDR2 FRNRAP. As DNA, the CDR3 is TGTGCTAGTGGTACCCAACCGCCGGGACAGGGGGCCTACGAGCAGTACCTC. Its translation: CASGTQPPGQGAYEQYL.

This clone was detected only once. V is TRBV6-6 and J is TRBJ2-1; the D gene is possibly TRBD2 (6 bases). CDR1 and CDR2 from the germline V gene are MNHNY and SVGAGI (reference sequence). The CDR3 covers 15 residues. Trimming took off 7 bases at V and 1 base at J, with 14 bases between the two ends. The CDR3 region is CASTKAGISYNEQFF. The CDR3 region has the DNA TGTGCCAGCACTAAGGCGGGGATATCCTACAATGAGCAGTTCTTC.

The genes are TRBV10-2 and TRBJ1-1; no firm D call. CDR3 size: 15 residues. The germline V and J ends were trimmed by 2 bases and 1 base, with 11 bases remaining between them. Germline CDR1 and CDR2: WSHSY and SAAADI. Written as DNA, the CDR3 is TGCGCCAGCAGTGAGGTCCCCCGGGGGAACACTGAAGCTTTCTTT. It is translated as CASSEVPRGNTEAFF.